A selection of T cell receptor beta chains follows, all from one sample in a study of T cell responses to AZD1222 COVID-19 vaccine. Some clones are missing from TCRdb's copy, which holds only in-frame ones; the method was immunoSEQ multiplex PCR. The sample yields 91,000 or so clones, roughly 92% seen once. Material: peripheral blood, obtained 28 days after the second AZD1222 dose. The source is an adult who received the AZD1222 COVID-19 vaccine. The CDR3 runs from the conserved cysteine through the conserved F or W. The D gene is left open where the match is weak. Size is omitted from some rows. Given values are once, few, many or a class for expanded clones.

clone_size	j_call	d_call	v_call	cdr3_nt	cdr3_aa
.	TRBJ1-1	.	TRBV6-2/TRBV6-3	TGTGCCAGCAGCCCCCATTTACAGGGAACTGAAGCTTTCTTT	CASSPHLQGTEAFF
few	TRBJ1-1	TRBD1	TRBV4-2	TGTGCCAGCAGCCAAGAGGTGGCAGGGGGAAACACTGAAGCTTTCTTT	CASSQEVAGGNTEAFF
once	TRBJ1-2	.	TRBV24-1	TGTGCCCCCCCGAGCCTGTGGTATGGCTACACCTTC	CAPPSLWYGYTF
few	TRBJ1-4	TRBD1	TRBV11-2	TGTGCCAGCAGCCTACAGGGGACTAATGAAAAACTGTTTTTT	CASSLQGTNEKLFF
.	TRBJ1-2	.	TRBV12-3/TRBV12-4	TGTGCCAGCAGATCGGGCCTTTTCTATGGCTACACCTTC	CASRSGLFYGYTF
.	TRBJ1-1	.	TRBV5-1	TGCGCCAGCAGCTGGGGGACGGGGATGAACACTGAAGCTTTCTTT	CASSWGTGMNTEAFF
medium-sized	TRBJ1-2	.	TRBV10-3	TGTGCCATCAGGGACACAATGGCCCTCTATGGCTACACCTTC	CAIRDTMALYGYTF
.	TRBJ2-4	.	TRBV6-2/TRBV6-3	TGTGCCAGCAGCCCACCTACCGGGTCCGGGGACATTCAGTACTTC	CASSPPTGSGDIQYF
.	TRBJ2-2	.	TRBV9	TGTGCCAGCAGCGAGAACACCGGGGAGCTGTTTTTT	CASSENTGELFF
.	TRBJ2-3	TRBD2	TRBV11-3	TGTGCCAGCAGCGTCCGGACTAGCGGGGGGGGTAGCACAGATACGCAGTATTTT	CASSVRTSGGGSTDTQYF
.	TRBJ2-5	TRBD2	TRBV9	TGTGCCAGCGGCGGGGAGGGGGAGACCCAGTACTTC	CASGGEGETQYF
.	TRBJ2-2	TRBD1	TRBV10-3	TGTGCCATCAGCCCGGGACAGGGGGATACCGGGGAGCTGTTTTTT	CAISPGQGDTGELFF
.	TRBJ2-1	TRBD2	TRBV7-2	TGTGCCAGCAGCACCGGACTAGCGGGGTACAATGAGCAGTTCTTC	CASSTGLAGYNEQFF
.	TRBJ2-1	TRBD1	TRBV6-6	TGTGCCAGCAGCCCCGGGACAGGTATCAATGAGCAGTTCTTC	CASSPGTGINEQFF
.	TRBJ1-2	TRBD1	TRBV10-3	TGTGCCATCAGTGGGGGACAGTATGGCTACACCTTC	CAISGGQYGYTF
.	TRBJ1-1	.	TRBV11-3	TGTGCCAGCAGCTCTGGGGTAGGCGGGAACACTGAAGCTTTCTTT	CASSSGVGGNTEAFF
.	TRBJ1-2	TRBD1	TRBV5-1	TGCGCCAGCGAACCCCAAATTGACAGGGGGGATGGCTACACCTTC	CASEPQIDRGDGYTF
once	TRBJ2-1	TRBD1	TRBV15	TGTGCCACCAGCAGAGTTGGGACAGGATACAATGAGCAGTTCTTC	CATSRVGTGYNEQFF
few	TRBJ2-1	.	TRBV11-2	TGTGCCAGCAGTTCTAAGCTGAGCTCCTACAATGAGCAGTTCTTC	CASSSKLSSYNEQFF
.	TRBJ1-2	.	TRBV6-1	TGTGCCAGCAGTGAAGGTGGGGCAGGGAACTATGGCTACACCTTC	CASSEGGAGNYGYTF
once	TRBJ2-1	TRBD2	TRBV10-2	TGCGCCAGCAAAGGCACACCGGGACTAGCGGGGGAGCTCTCCTACAATGAGCAGTTCTTC	CASKGTPGLAGELSYNEQFF
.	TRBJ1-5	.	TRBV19	TGTGCCAGTAGTATAGTGGGCGGGGGGCTCGGGCAGCCCCAGCATTTT	CASSIVGGGLGQPQHF
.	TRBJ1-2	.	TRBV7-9	TGTGCCAGCAGCCCCTCGGGGGGGGCCCGCGCTAACTATGGCTACACCTTC	CASSPSGGARANYGYTF
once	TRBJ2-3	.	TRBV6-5	TGTGCCAGCAGTTACTTTCGAGCTACCTTAACAGATACGCAGTATTTT	CASSYFRATLTDTQYF
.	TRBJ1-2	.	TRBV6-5	TGTGCCAGCAGTTACTCGATGGGGTTCTATGGCTACACCTTC	CASSYSMGFYGYTF
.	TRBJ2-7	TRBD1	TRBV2	TGTGCCAGCAGTGGACAGGGGAACTCCTACGAGCAGTACTTC	CASSGQGNSYEQYF
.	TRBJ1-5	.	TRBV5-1	TGCGCCAGCAGCCCGGACAGCAATCAGCCCCAGCATTTT	CASSPDSNQPQHF
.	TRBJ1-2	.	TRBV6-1	TGTGCCAGCAGTGAAGGGAGATGGGGAAACTATGGCTACACCTTC	CASSEGRWGNYGYTF
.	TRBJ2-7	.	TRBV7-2	TGTGCCAGCAGCTACCCGGGGCAGGACATGTCGGGGGAGCAGTACTTC	CASSYPGQDMSGEQYF
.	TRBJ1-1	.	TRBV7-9	TGTGCCAGCAGCTTAGTGGGGGACACTGAAGCTTTCTTT	CASSLVGDTEAFF
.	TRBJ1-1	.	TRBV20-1	TGCAGTGCTAGTCGATATTCAGGGGCTATGAACACTGAAGCTTTCTTT	CSASRYSGAMNTEAFF
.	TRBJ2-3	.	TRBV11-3	TGTGCCAGCGGAGTAAGTGATACGCAGTATTTT	CASGVSDTQYF
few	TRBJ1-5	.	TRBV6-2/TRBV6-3	TGTGCCAGCAGTTACTCGGGTGGAGGGCAGCCCCAGCATTTT	CASSYSGGGQPQHF
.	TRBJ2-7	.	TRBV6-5	TGTGCCAGCACCCCCCGCCAGGAGGCCGTCTTAGAGCAGTACTTC	CASTPRQEAVLEQYF
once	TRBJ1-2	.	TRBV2	TGTGCCAGCAGTGAAGAGGGAGACGGATCAACTAACTATGGCTACACCTTC	CASSEEGDGSTNYGYTF
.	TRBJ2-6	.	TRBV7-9	TGTGCCAGCAGCTTAGGCGGCAGTGGGACCTCTGGGGCCAACGTCCTGACTTTC	CASSLGGSGTSGANVLTF
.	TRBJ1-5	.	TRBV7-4	TGTGCCAGCAGCTTAATGATGAGTGATCAGCCCCAGCATTTT	CASSLMMSDQPQHF
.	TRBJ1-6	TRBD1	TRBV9	TGTGCCAGCAGCGTTACAGGGGTAGGTAATTCACCCCTCCACTTT	CASSVTGVGNSPLHF
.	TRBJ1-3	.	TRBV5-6	TGTGCCAGCAGCCTCGGGACCATAAACACCATATATTTT	CASSLGTINTIYF
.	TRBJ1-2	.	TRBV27	TGTGCCAGCAGTTTAGTCCCAAGGGGCGGTGGCTACACCTTC	CASSLVPRGGGYTF
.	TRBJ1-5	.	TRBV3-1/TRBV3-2	TGTGCCAGCAGCCAAGGGCATGGGGGCAATCAGCCCCAGCATTTT	CASSQGHGGNQPQHF
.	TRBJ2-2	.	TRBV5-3	TGTGCCAGAAGCTTGTTGACCCAGGGAGGGAACACCGGGGAGCTGTTTTTT	CARSLLTQGGNTGELFF
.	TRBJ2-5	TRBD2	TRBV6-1	TGTGCCAGCAGTGAACCATCCGGGCGGGGGAGAGAGACCCAGTACTTC	CASSEPSGRGRETQYF
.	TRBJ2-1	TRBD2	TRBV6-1	TGTGCCAGCAGTGGCACTAGCGCCGGAACCTACAATGAGCAGTTCTTC	CASSGTSAGTYNEQFF
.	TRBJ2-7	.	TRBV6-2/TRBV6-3	TGTGCCAGCAGTTACCCGAGGGACGAGCAGTACTTC	CASSYPRDEQYF
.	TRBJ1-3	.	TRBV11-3	.	CASSFGSGNTIYF
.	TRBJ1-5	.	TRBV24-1	TGTGCCACCCCCACCCCATTATGGAGCAATCAGCCCCAGCATTTT	CATPTPLWSNQPQHF
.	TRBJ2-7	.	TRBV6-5	TGTGCCAGCAATACCGGGACAACCGCCTACGAGCAGTACTTC	CASNTGTTAYEQYF
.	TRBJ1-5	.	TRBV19	TGTGCCAGTAGTATAGGTCGCAGGGGAAGGAATCAGCCCCAGCATTTT	CASSIGRRGRNQPQHF
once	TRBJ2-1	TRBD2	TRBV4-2	TGTGCCAGCAGCCCACGGGGGACTAGCGGGGGGGCTGAGCAGTTCTTC	CASSPRGTSGGAEQFF
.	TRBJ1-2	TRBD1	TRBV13	TGTGCCAGCAGCCGCGACAGGGGCCGAGCTAACTATGGCTACACCTTC	CASSRDRGRANYGYTF
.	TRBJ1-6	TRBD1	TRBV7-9	TGTGCCAGCAGCTTAGCCTGGCAGGGACAGCATAATTCACCCCTCCACTTT	CASSLAWQGQHNSPLHF
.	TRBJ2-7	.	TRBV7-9	TGTGCCAGCAGCTTAATCGGATCGGGTGTCTACGAGCAGTACTTC	CASSLIGSGVYEQYF